Here is one T cell receptor (beta chain) with its context. The data originate from a study of T-cell reconstitution after alpha-beta-depleted transplantation in children. Per germline, CDR1 SQVTM and CDR2 ANQGSEA. This CDR3 contains 13 residues. V shed 5 bases and J shed 0 bases, with 11 bases lying between them. Preparation of the TCRbeta library involved a method that used unique molecular identifiers. TCRdb ran MiXCR on the PCR reads and lists one entry per CDR3 protein. The sample consists of approximately 270,000 distinct CDR3 sequences, 9.9% of them appearing once. The V call is TRBV29-1, the J call TRBJ2-7; D is possibly TRBD2 (6 bases). The specimen was PBMCs from the stem cell graft donor, collected from the stem cell graft. The receptor was isolated from a human donor who donated a stem cell graft to a child with SCID. CDR3 coding DNA: TGCAGCGTTATGGGGAGGAGCTCCTACGAGCAGTACTTC. This gives the protein CSVMGRSSYEQYF.